This T cell receptor beta chain was observed in a study of beta chain features in type 1 diabetes (dated by TCRdb to between 2018 and 2020). Describing the broader study: Mean age, gender distribution, total cell number and subset yield did not differ between patients and healthy donors. The study compared the TCRB repertoires of sorted circulating CD4+ T cell subsets in recently diagnosed type 1 diabetes patients with those in matched healthy donors. Regulatory and stem cell-like memory subsets were isolated from only 8 patients and roughly eight healthy donors, whereas naive and central memory subsets came from all 30 or so donors. A total of roughly 98,000,000 sorted cells were examined across all samples, and a strong correlation was observed between cell number per subset and RNA yield.

What the work shows at the level of the full study, not this receptor alone: PCR may preferentially amplify shorter templates, but because patient and control samples were amplified and corrected together, any resulting skew would affect both groups equally. Type 1 diabetes patients showed a moderate but significant shortening of TCRB CDR3 length in all four CD4+ subsets. Patients with type 1 diabetes made fewer insertions and deleted more nucleotides at VDJ recombination sites, implying thymic rearrangement abnormalities. HLA sub-analyses involved small numbers of individuals, so any influence of HLA type on TCRB rearrangement remained unresolved. Naive, central memory and regulatory TCRB repertoires appeared to be more similar among patients than among healthy donors. Because cDNA rather than genomic DNA was sequenced, highly expressing activated cells could have been over-represented, although no difference in activation and CD3 levels was found between groups.

The entire isolated RNA was reverse transcribed using the High Capacity cDNA Reverse Transcription Kit, and thus expressed TCRB transcripts were sequenced. Deep immunoSEQ sequencing was performed on naive, central memory and regulatory T cell samples, with an average of roughly 3.5 million total reads per sample. After sorted cells were lysed in RLT buffer, RNA was extracted with DNase-treated RNeasy Micro or Mini kits, with the choice depending on cell number. To prevent cross-contamination, each cell subset was processed individually, whereas patient and healthy donor samples were processed jointly. The immunoSEQ multiplex PCR was used to amplify TCRB sequences from cDNA, yielding 87-bp fragments that span the CDR3 region. Sequencing of the amplicons was performed on the Illumina HiSeq platform. Under the source paper's analysis protocol: PCR bias was computationally corrected using synthetic template baselines, reads within Hamming distance 2 were collapsed, and singletons that could not be merged were discarded. By aligning reads against IMGT, V, D and J genes, CDR3 length, and insertions or deletions at six rearrangement sites were assigned. Within each subset, clonotype counts were normalized to sorted cell number, and only after that were true diversity and Gini coefficients computed with the tcR R package. The overlap coefficient, calculated on TCRB nucleotide sequences, was used to quantify repertoire sharing. Out-of-frame TCRB sequences from naive cells were analyzed as a proxy for the pre-selection repertoire. In its TCRdb copy, this immuneACCESS table keeps in-frame sequences only and misses some clones. Where compared with another copy, unresolved V genes explain less than half of these, and the others have no known cause. D and trimming were read from the DNA, whereas the V and J calls and clone size are those reported in that table. Counted in this sample were 680,000 or so clones; around 15% of them appeared once. The ten top clones hold less than 0.025% of the sample.

About this clone itself: This receptor's antigen is unknown. Base qualities are not at hand, and no much larger clone is one base apart.

Each donor gave one peripheral blood draw, roughly 120 mL on average, collected into heparinised tubes. Naive, central memory, regulatory and stem cell-like memory CD4+ T cells were sorted on a BD FACSAria II using a panel including CD45RO, CCR7, CD25, CD127, CD95 and CD27. A purity above 95% was achieved for all sorted populations. PBMCs were isolated immediately by Lymphoprep density gradient centrifugation and stained directly without culture. To minimize batch effects, samples were stained and sorted in pairs, one healthy donor with one patient per experiment. Compared with germline, V lacks 5 bases and J lacks 0 bases; bases without a gene match: 1. The CDR3 numbers 14 residues from cysteine through phenylalanine. The CDR3 DNA has 42 bases and is translated from base 1. CDR1 is given as GTSNPN and CDR2 as SVGIG, both from the germline V gene (reference sequence).

The V gene is TRBV30 and the J gene is TRBJ1-4; 9 middle bases align to TRBD1. The TCR sequence derives from a man in his late teens or twenties with type 1 diabetes. The specimen was naive CD4+ T cells from blood. Explained via the paper, the cell subset or site label denotes: true naive CD4+ T cells. The CDR3 region: CAWGDRATNEKLFF. The bases are TGTGCCTGGGGGGACAGGGCAACTAATGAAAAACTGTTTTTT.